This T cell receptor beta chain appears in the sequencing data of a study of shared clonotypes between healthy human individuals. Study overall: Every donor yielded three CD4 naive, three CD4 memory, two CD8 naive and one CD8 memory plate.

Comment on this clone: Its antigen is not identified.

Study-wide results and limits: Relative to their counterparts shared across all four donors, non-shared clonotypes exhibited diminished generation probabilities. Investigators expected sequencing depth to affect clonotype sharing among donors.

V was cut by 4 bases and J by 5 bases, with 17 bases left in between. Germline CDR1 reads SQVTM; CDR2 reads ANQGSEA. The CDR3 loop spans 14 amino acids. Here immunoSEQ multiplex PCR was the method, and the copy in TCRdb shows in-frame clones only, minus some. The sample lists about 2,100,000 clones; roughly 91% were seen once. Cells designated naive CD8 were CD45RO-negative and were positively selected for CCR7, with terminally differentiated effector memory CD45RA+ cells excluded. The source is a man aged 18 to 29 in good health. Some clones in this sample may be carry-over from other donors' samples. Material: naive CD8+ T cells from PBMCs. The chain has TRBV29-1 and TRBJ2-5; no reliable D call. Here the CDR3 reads CSVVAGGVGETQYF. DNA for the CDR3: TGCAGCGTTGTGGCAGGCGGCGTCGGCGAGACCCAGTACTTC.